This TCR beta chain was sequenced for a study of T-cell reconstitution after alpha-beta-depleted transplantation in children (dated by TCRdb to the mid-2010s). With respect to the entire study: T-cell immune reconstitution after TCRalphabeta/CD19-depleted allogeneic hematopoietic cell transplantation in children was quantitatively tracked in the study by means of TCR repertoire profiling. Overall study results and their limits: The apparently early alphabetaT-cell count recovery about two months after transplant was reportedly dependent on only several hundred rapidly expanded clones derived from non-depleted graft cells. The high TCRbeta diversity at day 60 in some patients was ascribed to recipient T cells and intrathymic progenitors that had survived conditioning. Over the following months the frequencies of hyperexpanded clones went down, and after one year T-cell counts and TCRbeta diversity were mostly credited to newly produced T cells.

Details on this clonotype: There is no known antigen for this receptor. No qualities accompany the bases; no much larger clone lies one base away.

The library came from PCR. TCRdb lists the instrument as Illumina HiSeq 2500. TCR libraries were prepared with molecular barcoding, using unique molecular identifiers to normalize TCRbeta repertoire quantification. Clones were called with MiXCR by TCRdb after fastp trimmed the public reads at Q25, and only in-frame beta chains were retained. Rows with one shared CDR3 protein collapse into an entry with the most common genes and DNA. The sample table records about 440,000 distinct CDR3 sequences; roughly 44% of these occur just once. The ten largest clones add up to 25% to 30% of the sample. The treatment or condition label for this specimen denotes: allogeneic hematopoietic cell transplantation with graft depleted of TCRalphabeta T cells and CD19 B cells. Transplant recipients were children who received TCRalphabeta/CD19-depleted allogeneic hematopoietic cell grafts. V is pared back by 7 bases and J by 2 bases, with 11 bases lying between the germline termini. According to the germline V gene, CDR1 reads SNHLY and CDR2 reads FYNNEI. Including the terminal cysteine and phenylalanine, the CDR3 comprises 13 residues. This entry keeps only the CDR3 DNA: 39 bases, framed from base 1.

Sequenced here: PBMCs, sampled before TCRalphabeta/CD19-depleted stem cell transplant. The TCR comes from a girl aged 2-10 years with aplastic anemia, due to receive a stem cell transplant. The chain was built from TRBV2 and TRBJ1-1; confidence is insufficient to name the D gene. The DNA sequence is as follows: TGTGCCAGCAAGGAGGCGGAAAACACTGAAGCTTTCTTT. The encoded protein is CASKEAENTEAFF.